The present T cell receptor beta chain was sequenced within a study of T cell clusters in autoimmune cytopenias (dated by TCRdb to between 2019 and 2020). About the investigation overall: Of the 45 or so healthy donor controls, under 25 were female, and the group had a mean age of 56 years and a median age of 59 years. TRB sequencing reached a median depth of approximately 50,000 reads per sample and yielded a median of roughly 2,500 distinct TRB clonotypes per sample. TRB and IGH repertoires from peripheral blood were sequenced in autoimmune cytopenia patients at active disease and during treatment follow-up, with healthy, CLL and autoimmune hepatitis controls included alongside. The goal of the study was to determine whether autoimmune cytopenia patients have a disease-specific immune repertoire signature that could serve as a blood-based biomarker. For primary cytopenia the controls were 25 to 30 age-matched healthy donors, whereas for secondary cytopenia the controls were approximately 15 age-matched CLL patients. Autoimmune hepatitis repertoires were compared against more than 20 age- and sex-matched healthy donors. What the study reported, not specific to this receptor: Compared with active autoimmune hepatitis patients, healthy donors had almost three times as many exclusive TRB clusters, a finding consistent with an autoimmunity-wide signature. The cluster-lack signature was not seen for secondary cytopenia versus CLL, apparently masked by the dominant lymphoma-associated repertoire. The GLIPH analysis suggested a lack of physiological T cell clusters in primary autoimmune cytopenia patients, since some 50 clusters were exclusive to healthy donors whereas some 17 were exclusive to patients. The T cell clusters were only ever defined in silico, so experimental validation of their functional role was still needed. Shifts in the TRB repertoire, including less even repertoires in secondary cytopenia and CLL, were mostly a reflection of lymphoma bias and not of autoimmunity.

TRB rearrangements were amplified by multiplex PCR following a touch-down protocol, with the TRB-A and TRB-B primer pools mixed in one tube. Illumina adapters and sample indices were added to the amplicons through two consecutive PCR reactions performed with Phusion HS II polymerase. After gel purification with the NucleoSpin Gel and PCR Clean-up kit, the amplicons were quantified by Qubit and checked for quality on an Agilent 2100 Bioanalyzer. Sequencing of the libraries was performed on an Illumina MiSeq with 600-cycle, single-indexed, paired-end runs. As for the original processing: TRB reads were aligned and assembled with MiXCR version 2.1.12 using the default MiXCR reference library. A clone was defined by each unique CDR3 nucleotide sequence, and analysis was restricted to productive sequences with at least two reads. Repertoire diversity was assessed by alpha-parameterized diversity profiles (alpha 0 to 5), including Shannon (alpha 1) and Simpson (alpha 2) indices, computed with an R script. The tcR package was used to compute combinatorial TRB VJ usage, which was then compared between cohorts by principal component analysis with ade4. Using GLIPH, TCRbeta CDR3s were clustered on pairs of cohorts matched for age and read depth, and a Wilcoxon test was used to compare cluster frequencies. TCRdb reprocessed the reads and lists each CDR3 protein sequence as a single entry, with no DNA. It is TCRdb's table, rather than the study itself, that gives the V and J calls and clone size. This sample's table contains over 5,000 distinct CDR3 sequences. The leading ten clones occupy approximately 50% of the sample.

For each sample, TRB amplification used 200 to 250 ng of peripheral blood genomic DNA, equal to some 37,000 genome equivalents. Worth noting for this clonotype: Its cognate antigen has yet to be identified.

The CDR3, from cysteine to phenylalanine, totals 17 residues. No DNA sequence is on record. This sample also belongs to another study, concerning T cell repertoires in aging, cancer and after chemotherapy. As noted in the second study: Donors were distributed across six age groups ranging from 30 or younger to 70 or older, with at least three individuals included per group. TCR repertoires from healthy donor controls were recorded over periods of several months to years and showed clear clonal overlap between repeated samplings. The full dataset contained 7 million to 9.5 million TCR reads. Compared with age-matched healthy donors, untreated patients with either hematological or solid cancers had significantly lower TCR diversity in the blood along with higher clonality. In healthy donors, the decline in TCR diversity with age was mainly explained by loss of richness, whereas in cancer patients loss of evenness was also found to contribute. In both cancer cohorts, the median generation probability rose over the chemotherapy interval, which suggests that the repertoire was reconstituted through rebound thymic output. According to the authors, the repertoire data do not permit conclusions about immunological memory after chemotherapy. Peripheral blood TCR beta repertoires from healthy donors and cancer patients were profiled to examine immunoaging and T cell reconstitution after chemotherapy. Alongside about 97 healthy donors serving as a reference group, the cohort included roughly 220 cancer patients, of whom about 93 had hematological cancers and about 130 had solid cancers. MiXCR versions 2.12 and 3.0.5 were used to process the TRB sequences. Repertoire metrics included Shannon diversity, evenness, clonality (one minus evenness), and alpha-parameterized diversity profiles from alpha 0 to 5. The IGoR algorithm was used to compute generation probabilities of clones in paired pre- and post-chemotherapy samples.

The sequence came from a human donor in good health. Sample: peripheral blood. The receptor chain draws on TRBV12-3 or TRBV12-4 and TRBJ2-1; TCRdb reports TRBD2, a call that lacks DNA to check it against. CDR3 region: CASSPSSSGRSYNEQFF.